The rows below give T cell receptor beta chains drawn from one sample of a study of blood T cells in healthy people across ages. TCRdb redid the calling of the 5' RACE reads with MiXCR, one entry per CDR3 protein. Found here are under 850,000 distinct CDR3 sequences, roughly 35% of them singletons; the top ten hold 10% to 15%. Sequencing input: blood. The receptors here all came from a man aged 18 to 30 in good health. Both conserved end residues are part of each CDR3. D genes are given only for firm matches. Part of the rows lack a size; the others show once, few, many or a class for expanded clones.

V	J	D	size	DNA	CDR3
TRBV10-3	TRBJ2-1	TRBD2	NA	TGTGCCATCGGAGCAGGGCTAGCGGGGCTCAATGAGCAGTTCTTC	CAIGAGLAGLNEQFF
TRBV7-2	TRBJ2-7	TRBD2	NA	TGTGCCAGCAGCTTATTGAGCGGGGCAGCCTACGAGCAGTACTTC	CASSLLSGAAYEQYF
TRBV29-1	TRBJ2-7	NA	few	TGCAGCGCCTACGATAGTTGGGAGCAGTACTTC	CSAYDSWEQYF
TRBV12-3/TRBV12-4	TRBJ2-3	NA	NA	TGTGCCAGCAGGCCCCAGACAGGACGGACCGCAGATACGCAGTATTTT	CASRPQTGRTADTQYF
TRBV28	TRBJ1-2	TRBD1	NA	TGTGCCAGCAGTTTAACAGGGGTAGGGAGCCATGGCTACACCTTC	CASSLTGVGSHGYTF
TRBV12-3/TRBV12-4	TRBJ1-5	NA	NA	TGTGCCAGCAACCCGGGTGGCAATCAGCCCCAGCATTTT	CASNPGGNQPQHF
TRBV5-1	TRBJ2-5	NA	many	TGCGCCAGCAGCTTGGAACTAGTACCCCAAGAGACCCAGTACTTC	CASSLELVPQETQYF
TRBV28	TRBJ1-1	TRBD1	few	TGTGCCAGCAGTTTCGGGACAGGGGGAGCTTTCTTT	CASSFGTGGAFF
TRBV5-1	TRBJ2-1	NA	NA	TGCGCCAGCAGCTTGGGGGGACAAGGGAGGAATGAGCAGTTCTTC	CASSLGGQGRNEQFF
TRBV7-6	TRBJ2-7	NA	NA	TGTGCCAGCAGCTGGGACGCCAACTACTTCTACGAGCAGTACTTC	CASSWDANYFYEQYF
TRBV2	TRBJ1-5	NA	NA	TGTGCCAGCAGTGAACTAACCGGCGGTATCATCACCCAGCATTTT	CASSELTGGIITQHF
TRBV6-2/TRBV6-3	TRBJ2-3	NA	NA	TGTGCCAGCACCACACGGGCGGGGATGGCAGATACGCAGTATTTT	CASTTRAGMADTQYF
TRBV15	TRBJ2-1	NA	NA	TGTGCCACCAGCAGAGACCGGCCGGGGGTGGCGGAGAGCTCCTACAATGAGCAGTTCTTC	CATSRDRPGVAESSYNEQFF
TRBV12-5	TRBJ1-1	NA	NA	TGTGCTAGTGGCCGCACACGGACGAACACTGAAGCTTTCTTT	CASGRTRTNTEAFF
TRBV24-1	TRBJ2-1	TRBD1	NA	TGTGCCACCAGTGATTCAAAGACAGGGGTGGCCTACAATGAGCAGTTCTTC	CATSDSKTGVAYNEQFF
TRBV2	TRBJ2-2	NA	once	TGTGCCAGCAGACAAACAGGGTTTGGCGGGGAGCTGTTTTTT	CASRQTGFGGELFF
TRBV27	TRBJ2-1	TRBD2	few	TGTGCCAGCAGTTTCTCGGGTGTAGCGGGGGACATGAAGGACAATGAGCAGTTCTTC	CASSFSGVAGDMKDNEQFF
TRBV5-5	TRBJ2-7	NA	few	TGTGCCAGCAGCATGACCACCTACGAGCAGTACTTC	CASSMTTYEQYF
TRBV5-1	TRBJ2-5	TRBD1	few	TGCGCCAGCAGCACCTCTACAGGGGGCTTCCAAGAGACCCAGTACTTC	CASSTSTGGFQETQYF
TRBV20-1	TRBJ1-2	TRBD1	few	TGCAGTGCTAGACACAGGGGTTCTAACTATGGCTACACCTTC	CSARHRGSNYGYTF
TRBV6-5	TRBJ1-2	TRBD1	NA	TGTGCCAGCAGTATCCCGGGACAGGGCACTGGCTACACCTTC	CASSIPGQGTGYTF
TRBV18	TRBJ2-7	NA	few	TGTGCCAGCTCACCCCCAACAGACTACGAGCAGTACTTC	CASSPPTDYEQYF
TRBV12-3/TRBV12-4	TRBJ2-2	NA	few	TGTGCCAGCAGTTATTCAGGGCTGACCACCGGGGAGCTGTTTTTT	CASSYSGLTTGELFF
TRBV25-1	TRBJ2-7	NA	once	TGTGCCAGCAGTGACCTAGGCAGGGGGGCCAGGCCCTACGAGCAGTACTTC	CASSDLGRGARPYEQYF
TRBV2	TRBJ2-3	NA	NA	TGTGCCAGCATGGACAGTATGATCCCGCCGCAGTATTTT	CASMDSMIPPQYF
TRBV12-3/TRBV12-4	TRBJ2-7	TRBD2	NA	TGTGCCAGCAGCCCGACTAGCTCCTACAATGAGCAGTACTTC	CASSPTSSYNEQYF
TRBV6-5	TRBJ2-5	NA	NA	TGTGCCACCCACGACAGCCAAGAGACCCAGTACTTC	CATHDSQETQYF
TRBV6-5	TRBJ2-5	NA	many	TGTGCCAGCAGTTACCTTGGGGGGACCCAAGAGACCCAGTACTTC	CASSYLGGTQETQYF
TRBV7-9	TRBJ1-1	NA	NA	TGTGCCAGCAGCCCGCGGACGGAGACGAACACTGAAGCTTTCTTT	CASSPRTETNTEAFF
TRBV2	TRBJ1-6	TRBD1	NA	TGTGCCAGCAGTGAGCTAGGACAGGGTGGTTCACCCCTCCACTTT	CASSELGQGGSPLHF
TRBV20-1	TRBJ2-7	NA	NA	TGCAGTGCTAGAGAGGAGGGGCGAGGCAACGAGCAGTACTTC	CSAREEGRGNEQYF
TRBV10-3	TRBJ2-5	NA	many	TGTGCCATCGGGGCACTGTCTGACGAGACCCAGTACTTC	CAIGALSDETQYF
TRBV10-3	TRBJ1-2	NA	NA	TGTGCCATCAGTGATCGGGGCGCGAATGGCTACACCTTC	CAISDRGANGYTF
TRBV13	TRBJ2-5	NA	many	TGTGCCAGCAGCCCGGAAGGGGAGACCCAGTACTTC	CASSPEGETQYF